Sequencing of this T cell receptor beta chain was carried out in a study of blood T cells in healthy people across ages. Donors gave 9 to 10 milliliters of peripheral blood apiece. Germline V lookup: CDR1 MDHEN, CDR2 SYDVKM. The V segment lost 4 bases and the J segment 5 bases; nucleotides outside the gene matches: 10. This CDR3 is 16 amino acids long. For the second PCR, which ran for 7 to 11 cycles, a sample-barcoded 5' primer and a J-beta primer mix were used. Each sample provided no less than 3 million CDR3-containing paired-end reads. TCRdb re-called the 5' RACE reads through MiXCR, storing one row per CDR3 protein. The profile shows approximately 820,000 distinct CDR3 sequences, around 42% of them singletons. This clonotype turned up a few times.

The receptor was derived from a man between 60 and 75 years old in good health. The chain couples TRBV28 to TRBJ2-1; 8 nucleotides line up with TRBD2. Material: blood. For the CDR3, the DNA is TGTGCCAGCAGTTCGGGCCCGGGGGGGCCAAACAATGAGCAGTTCTTC. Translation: CASSSGPGGPNNEQFF.